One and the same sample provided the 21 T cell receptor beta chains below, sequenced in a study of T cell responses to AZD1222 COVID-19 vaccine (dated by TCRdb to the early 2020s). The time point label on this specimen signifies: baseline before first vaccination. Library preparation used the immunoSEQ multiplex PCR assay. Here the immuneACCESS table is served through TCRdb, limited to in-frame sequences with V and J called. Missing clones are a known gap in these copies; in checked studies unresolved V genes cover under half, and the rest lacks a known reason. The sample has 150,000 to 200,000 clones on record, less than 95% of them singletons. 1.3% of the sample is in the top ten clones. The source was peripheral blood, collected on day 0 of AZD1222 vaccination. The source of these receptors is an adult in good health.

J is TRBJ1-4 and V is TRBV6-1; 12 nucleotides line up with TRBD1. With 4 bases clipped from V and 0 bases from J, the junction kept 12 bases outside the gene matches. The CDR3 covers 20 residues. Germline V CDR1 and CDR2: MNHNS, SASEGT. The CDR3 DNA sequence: TGTGCCAGCAGTGCCCCAGGGACAGGGGGCCGCAGGGCAACTAATGAAAAACTGTTTTTT. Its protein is CASSAPGTGGRRATNEKLFF.

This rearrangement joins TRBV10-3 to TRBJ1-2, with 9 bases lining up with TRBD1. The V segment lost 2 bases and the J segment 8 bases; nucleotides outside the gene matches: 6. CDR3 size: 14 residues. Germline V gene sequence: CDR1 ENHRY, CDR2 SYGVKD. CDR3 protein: CAISEGQGYGGYTF. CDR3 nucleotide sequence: TGTGCCATCAGTGAGGGACAGGGGTACGGGGGCTACACCTTC.

The CDR3 nucleotides are TGTGCCAGTAGCGGTAGGACATTGAACGGAAAACTGTTTTTT. Its protein is CASSGRTLNGKLFF. The chain couples TRBV19 to TRBJ1-4; D perhaps matches TRBD1 (5 bases). V was cut by 6 bases and J by 10 bases, with 18 bases left in between. The CDR3 loop spans 14 amino acids. From germline, CDR1 is LNHDA and CDR2 SQIVND (reference sequence).

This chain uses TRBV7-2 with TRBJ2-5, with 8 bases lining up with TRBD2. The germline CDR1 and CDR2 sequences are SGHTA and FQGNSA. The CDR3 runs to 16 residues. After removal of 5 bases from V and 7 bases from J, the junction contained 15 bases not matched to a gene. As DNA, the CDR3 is TGTGCCAGCAGCCCCGCGGGGGGAACTAAAAGGGGGACCCAGTACTTC. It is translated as CASSPAGGTKRGTQYF.

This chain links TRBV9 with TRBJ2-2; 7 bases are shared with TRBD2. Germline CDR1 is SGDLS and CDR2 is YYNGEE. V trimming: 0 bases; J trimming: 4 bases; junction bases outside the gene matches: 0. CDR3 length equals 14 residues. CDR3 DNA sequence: TGTGCCAGCAGCGTAGTAGCGGGCACCGGGGAGCTGTTTTTT. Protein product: CASSVVAGTGELFF. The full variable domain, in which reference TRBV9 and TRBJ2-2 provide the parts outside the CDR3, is DSGVTQTPKHLITATGQRVTLRCSPRSGDLSVYWYQQSLDQGLQFLIQYYNGEERAKGNILERFSAQQFPDLHSELNLSSLELGDSALYFCASSVVAGTGELFFGEGSRLTVL.

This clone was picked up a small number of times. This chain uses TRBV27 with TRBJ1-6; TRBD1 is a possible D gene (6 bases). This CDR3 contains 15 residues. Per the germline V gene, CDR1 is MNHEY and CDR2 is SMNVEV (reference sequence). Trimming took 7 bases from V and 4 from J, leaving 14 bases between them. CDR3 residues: CASKARGHYNSPLHF. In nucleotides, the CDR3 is TGTGCCAGCAAGGCCAGGGGACATTATAATTCACCCCTCCACTTT.

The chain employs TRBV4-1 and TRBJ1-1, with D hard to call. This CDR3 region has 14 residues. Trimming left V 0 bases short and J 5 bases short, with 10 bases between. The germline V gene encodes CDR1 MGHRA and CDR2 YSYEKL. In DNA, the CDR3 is TGCGCCAGCAGCCAAGATCGCACAGTTACTGAAGCTTTCTTT. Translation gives CASSQDRTVTEAFF.

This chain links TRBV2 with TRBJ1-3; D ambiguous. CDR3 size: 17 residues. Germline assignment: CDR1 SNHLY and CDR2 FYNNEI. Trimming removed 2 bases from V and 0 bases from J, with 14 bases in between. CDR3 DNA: TGTGCCAGCAGTGAAAGGCCAATTGACTACTCTGGAAACACCATATATTTT. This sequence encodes CASSERPIDYSGNTIYF.

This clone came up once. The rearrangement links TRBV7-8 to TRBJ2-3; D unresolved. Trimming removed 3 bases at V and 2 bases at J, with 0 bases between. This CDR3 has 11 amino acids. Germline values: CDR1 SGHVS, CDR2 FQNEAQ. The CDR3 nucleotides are TGTGCCAGCAGCTTCACAGATACGCAGTATTTT. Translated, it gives CASSFTDTQYF.

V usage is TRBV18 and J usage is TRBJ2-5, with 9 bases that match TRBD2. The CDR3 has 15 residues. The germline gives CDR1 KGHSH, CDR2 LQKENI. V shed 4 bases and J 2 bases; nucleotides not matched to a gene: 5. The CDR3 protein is CASSQTSGPQETQYF. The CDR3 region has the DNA TGTGCCAGCTCACAGACTAGCGGACCACAAGAGACCCAGTACTTC. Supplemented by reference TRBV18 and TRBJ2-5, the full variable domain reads NAGVMQNPRHLVRRRGQEARLRCSPMKGHSHVYWYRQLPEEGLKFMVYLQKENIIDESGMPKERFSAEFPKEGPSILRIQQVVRGDSAAYFCASSQTSGPQETQYFGPGTRLLVL.

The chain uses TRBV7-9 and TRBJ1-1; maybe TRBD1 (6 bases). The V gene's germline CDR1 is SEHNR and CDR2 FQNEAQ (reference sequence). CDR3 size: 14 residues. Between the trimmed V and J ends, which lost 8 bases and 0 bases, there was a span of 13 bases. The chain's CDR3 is CASRPGQMNTEAFF. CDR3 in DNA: TGTGCCAGCCGACCGGGACAAATGAACACTGAAGCTTTCTTT.

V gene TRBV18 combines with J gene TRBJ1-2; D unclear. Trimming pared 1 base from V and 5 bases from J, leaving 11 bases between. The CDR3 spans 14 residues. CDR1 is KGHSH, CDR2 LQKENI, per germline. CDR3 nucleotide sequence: TGTGCCAGCTCACCACTATTGCTCTGGTATGGCTACACCTTC. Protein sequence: CASSPLLLWYGYTF.

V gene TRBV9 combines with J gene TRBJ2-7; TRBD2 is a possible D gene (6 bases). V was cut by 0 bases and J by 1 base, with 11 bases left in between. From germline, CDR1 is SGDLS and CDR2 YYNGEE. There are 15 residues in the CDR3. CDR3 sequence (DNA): TGTGCCAGCAGCGTAGCGGGAGTCCCTTCCTACGAGCAGTACTTC. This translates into CASSVAGVPSYEQYF.

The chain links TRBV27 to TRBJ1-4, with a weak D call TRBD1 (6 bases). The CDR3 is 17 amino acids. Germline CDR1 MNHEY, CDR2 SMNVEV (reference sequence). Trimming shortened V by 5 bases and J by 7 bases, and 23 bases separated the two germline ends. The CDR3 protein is CASSQYPGVGAGEKLFF. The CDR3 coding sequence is TGTGCCAGCAGTCAATACCCCGGGGTGGGGGCCGGTGAAAAACTGTTTTTT.

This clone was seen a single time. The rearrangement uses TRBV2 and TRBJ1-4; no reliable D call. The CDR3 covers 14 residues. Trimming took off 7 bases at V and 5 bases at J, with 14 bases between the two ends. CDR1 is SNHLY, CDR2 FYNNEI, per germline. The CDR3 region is CASNTPRINEKLFF. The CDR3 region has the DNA TGTGCCAGCAATACCCCCAGGATCAATGAAAAACTGTTTTTT.

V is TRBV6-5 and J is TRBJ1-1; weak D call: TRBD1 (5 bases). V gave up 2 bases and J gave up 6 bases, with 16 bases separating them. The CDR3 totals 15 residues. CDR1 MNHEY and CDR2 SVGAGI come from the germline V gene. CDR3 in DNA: TGTGCCAGCAGTTACGGGGGGTTTGGACACGCTGAAGCTTTCTTT. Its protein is CASSYGGFGHAEAFF.

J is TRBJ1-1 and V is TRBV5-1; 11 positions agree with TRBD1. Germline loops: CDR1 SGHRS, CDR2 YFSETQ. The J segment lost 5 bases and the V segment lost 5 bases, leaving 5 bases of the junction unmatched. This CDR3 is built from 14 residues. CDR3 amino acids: CASSPDRGPTEAFF. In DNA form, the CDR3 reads TGCGCCAGCAGTCCGGACAGGGGGCCGACTGAAGCTTTCTTT.

The CDR3 nucleotides are TGTGCCTGGACCCGGGGGGACAGAGATTTCATGAACACTGAAGCTTTCTTT. Encoded protein: CAWTRGDRDFMNTEAFF. The chain has TRBV30 and TRBJ1-1; 7 nucleotides agree with TRBD1. The length of the CDR3 is 17 residues. The germline V gene encodes CDR1 GTSNPN and CDR2 SVGIG (reference sequence). The J segment lost 0 bases and the V segment lost 4 bases, leaving 14 bases of the junction unmatched. The whole variable domain, filled in from reference TRBV30 and TRBJ1-1, reads SQTIHQWPATLVQPVGSPLSLECTVEGTSNPNLYWYRQAAGRGLQLLFYSVGIGQISSEVPQNLSASRPQDRQFILSSKKLLLSDSGFYLCAWTRGDRDFMNTEAFFGQGTRLTVV.

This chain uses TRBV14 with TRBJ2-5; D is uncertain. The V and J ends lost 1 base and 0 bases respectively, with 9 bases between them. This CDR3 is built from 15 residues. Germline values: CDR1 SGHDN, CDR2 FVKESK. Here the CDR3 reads CASSQGPRHQETQYF. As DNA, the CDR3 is TGTGCCAGCAGCCAAGGCCCCCGCCACCAAGAGACCCAGTACTTC.

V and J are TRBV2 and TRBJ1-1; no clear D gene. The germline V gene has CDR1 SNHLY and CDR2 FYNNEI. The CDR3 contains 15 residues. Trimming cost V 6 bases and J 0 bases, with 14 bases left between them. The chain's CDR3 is CASRAPRGMNTEAFF. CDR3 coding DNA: TGTGCCAGCAGGGCGCCCAGAGGCATGAACACTGAAGCTTTCTTT. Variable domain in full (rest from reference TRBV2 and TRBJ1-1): EPEVTQTPSHQVTQMGQEVILRCVPISNHLYFYWYRQILGQKVEFLVSFYNNEISEKSEIFDDQFSVERPDGSNFTLKIRSTKLEDSAMYFCASRAPRGMNTEAFFGQGTRLTVV.

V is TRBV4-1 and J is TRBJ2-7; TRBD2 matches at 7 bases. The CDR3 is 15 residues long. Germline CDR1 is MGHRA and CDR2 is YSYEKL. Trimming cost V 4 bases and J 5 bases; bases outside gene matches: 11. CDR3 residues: CASSPWEGTRNEQYF. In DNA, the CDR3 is TGCGCCAGCAGCCCCTGGGAGGGGACGAGGAACGAGCAGTACTTC.